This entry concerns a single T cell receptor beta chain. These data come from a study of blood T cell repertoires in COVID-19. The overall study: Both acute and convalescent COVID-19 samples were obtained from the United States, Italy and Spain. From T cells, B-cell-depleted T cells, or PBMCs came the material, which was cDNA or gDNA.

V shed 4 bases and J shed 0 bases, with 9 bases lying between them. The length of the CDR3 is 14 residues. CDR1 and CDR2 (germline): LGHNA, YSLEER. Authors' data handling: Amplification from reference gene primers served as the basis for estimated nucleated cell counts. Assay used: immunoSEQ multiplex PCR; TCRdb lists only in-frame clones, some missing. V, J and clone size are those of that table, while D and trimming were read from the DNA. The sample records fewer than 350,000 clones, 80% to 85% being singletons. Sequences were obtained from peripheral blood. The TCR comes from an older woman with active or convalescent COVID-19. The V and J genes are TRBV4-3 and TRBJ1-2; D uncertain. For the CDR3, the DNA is TGCGCCAGCAGCCGCAGTGTTACTAACTATGGCTACACCTTC. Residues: CASSRSVTNYGYTF.